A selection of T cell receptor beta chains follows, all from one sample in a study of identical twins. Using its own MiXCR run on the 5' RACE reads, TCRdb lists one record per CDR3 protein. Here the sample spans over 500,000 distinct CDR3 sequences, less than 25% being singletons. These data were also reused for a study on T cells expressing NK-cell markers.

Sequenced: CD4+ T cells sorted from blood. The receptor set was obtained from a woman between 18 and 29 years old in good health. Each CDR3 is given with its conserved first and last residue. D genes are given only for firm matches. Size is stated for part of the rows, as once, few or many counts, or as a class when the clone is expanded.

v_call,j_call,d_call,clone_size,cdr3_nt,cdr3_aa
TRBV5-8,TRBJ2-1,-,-,TGTGCCAGCGGCCCTGAGGACGCCCACCTGCAGTTCTTC,CASGPEDAHLQFF
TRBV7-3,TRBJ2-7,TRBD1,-,TGTGCCAGCAGCTTAAAAGGGACAGGCCACGAGCAGTACTTC,CASSLKGTGHEQYF
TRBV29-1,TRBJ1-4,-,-,TGCAGCGTTGCAGTGACAGCTAATGAAAAACTGTTTTTT,CSVAVTANEKLFF
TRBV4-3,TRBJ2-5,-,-,TGCGCCAGCAGCGGGGACAAGGGATCGCAGACCCAGTACTTC,CASSGDKGSQTQYF
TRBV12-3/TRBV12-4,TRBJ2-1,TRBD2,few,TGTGCCAGCAGTTTACCTAGCGGGGGGGCCTATCGGTTCTTC,CASSLPSGGAYRFF
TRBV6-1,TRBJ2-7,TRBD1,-,TGTGCCAGCAAACGACCCGGGACAGGGGGCACCTACGAGCAGTACTTC,CASKRPGTGGTYEQYF
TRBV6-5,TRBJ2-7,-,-,TGTGCCAGCAGTTCACGGACAGCTTCCTACGAGCAGTACTTC,CASSSRTASYEQYF
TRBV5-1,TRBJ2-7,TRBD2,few,TGCGCCAGCAGCTTGGGACTAGCGGGGCAAACCTACGAGCAGTACTTC,CASSLGLAGQTYEQYF
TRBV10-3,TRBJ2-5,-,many,TGTGCCATCAGTGACGGGCCGGGAGCGGAGACCCAGTACTTC,CAISDGPGAETQYF
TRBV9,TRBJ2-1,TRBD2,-,TGTGCCAGCAGCGCTCGGGAGGGGACCTACAATGAGCAGTTCTTC,CASSAREGTYNEQFF
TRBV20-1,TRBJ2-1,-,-,TGCAGTGCTAGAAGTTTCCAGAAGCAGTTCTTC,CSARSFQKQFF
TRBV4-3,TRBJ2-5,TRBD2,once,TGCGCCAGCAGCCAAGATCTAGCGGGAAGAGAGACCCAGTACTTC,CASSQDLAGRETQYF
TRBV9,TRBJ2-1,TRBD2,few,TGTGCCAGCGGGGAAATAGCGGGAGATAATGAGCAGTTCTTC,CASGEIAGDNEQFF
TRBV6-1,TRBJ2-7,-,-,TGTGCCAGCACCAACGAGGGACCCTACGAGCAGTACTTC,CASTNEGPYEQYF
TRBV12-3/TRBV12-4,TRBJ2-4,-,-,TGTGCCAGCAGTTTAGCCATATTAGCCAAAAACATTCAGTACTTC,CASSLAILAKNIQYF
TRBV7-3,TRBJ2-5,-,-,TGTGCCAGCAGCCCCGGTCAACGGAGGGGAGAGACCCAGTACTTC,CASSPGQRRGETQYF
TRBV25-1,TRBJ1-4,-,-,TGTGCCAGCAGTGGGGGTTTTGCATACGAAAAACTGTTTTTT,CASSGGFAYEKLFF
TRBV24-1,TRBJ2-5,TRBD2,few,TGTGCCACCAGTGACCCGAGCGGGGGGGAGACCCAGTACTTC,CATSDPSGGETQYF
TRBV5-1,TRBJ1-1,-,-,TGCGCCAGCAGCTTGGTTCCGGGACGGAACACTGAAGCTTTCTTT,CASSLVPGRNTEAFF
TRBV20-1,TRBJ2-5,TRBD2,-,TGCAGTGCTAGACGATTAGCGGGGGTAGAGACCCAGTACTTC,CSARRLAGVETQYF
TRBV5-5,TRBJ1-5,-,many,TGTGCCAGCAGCTTTCACATTTGGGACTCCGGCAATCAGCCCCAGCATTTT,CASSFHIWDSGNQPQHF
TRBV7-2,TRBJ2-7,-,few,TGTGCCAGCAGCCGACTTGGACAAGTCAAATCCTACGAGCAGTACTTC,CASSRLGQVKSYEQYF
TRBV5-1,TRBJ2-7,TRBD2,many,TGCGCCAGCAGCTCTCATGGACTAGCGGGAGCCTACGAGCAGTACTTC,CASSSHGLAGAYEQYF
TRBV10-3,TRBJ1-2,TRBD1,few,TGTGCCATTACGGACAGGGGGAGGCTCGATGGCTACACCTTC,CAITDRGRLDGYTF
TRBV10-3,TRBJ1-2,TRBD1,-,TGTGCCATCAGCCCCCGAGGGGGCGTCGACTATGGCTACACCTTC,CAISPRGGVDYGYTF
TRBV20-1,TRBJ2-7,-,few,TGCAGTGCTGCGTCGGGCTCCTACGAGCAGTACTTC,CSAASGSYEQYF
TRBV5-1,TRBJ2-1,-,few,TGCGCCAGCAGCTCCGACTCCGTCTACAATGAGCAGTTCTTC,CASSSDSVYNEQFF
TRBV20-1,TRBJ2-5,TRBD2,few,TGCAGTGCCAGTGGGGGGGCCCAGTACTTC,CSASGGAQYF
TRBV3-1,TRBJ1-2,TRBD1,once,TGTGCCACCAGCCAGGACGACAGGGGGCTTGGTGGCTACACCTTC,CATSQDDRGLGGYTF
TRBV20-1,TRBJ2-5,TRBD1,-,TGCAGTGCTTCACAGGGGGCCGAAGAGACCCAGTACTTC,CSASQGAEETQYF
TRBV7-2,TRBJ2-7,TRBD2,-,TGTGCCAGCAGCACTAGCGGGAGTCCCTACGAGCAGTACTTC,CASSTSGSPYEQYF
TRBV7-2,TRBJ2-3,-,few,TGTGCCAGCAGCTACCGCGGAGGGAGCACAGATACGCAGTATTTT,CASSYRGGSTDTQYF
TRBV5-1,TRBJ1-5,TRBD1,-,TGCGCCAGCAGCCCCGGGCAGGGGGATCAGCCCCAGCATTTT,CASSPGQGDQPQHF
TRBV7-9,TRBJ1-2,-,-,TGTGCCAGCAGCTTAACGGAGCGGAAGTCCTTC,CASSLTERKSF
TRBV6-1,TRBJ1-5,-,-,TGTGCCAGCAGCCCGAACGGCTATCAGCCCCAGCATTTT,CASSPNGYQPQHF
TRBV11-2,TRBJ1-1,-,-,TGTGCCAGTTCGACGGACATGAACACTGAAGCTTTCTTT,CASSTDMNTEAFF
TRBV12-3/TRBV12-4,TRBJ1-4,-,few,TGTGCCAGCAGGACATACAGGGCGCCTAATGAAAAACTGTTTTTT,CASRTYRAPNEKLFF
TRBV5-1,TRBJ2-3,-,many,TGCGCCAGCAGCTACCAGGGAGCACGGACAGATACGCAGTATTTT,CASSYQGARTDTQYF
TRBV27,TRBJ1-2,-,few,TGTGCCAGCAGTCTTCAGGGTTTATCTAACTATGGCTACACCTTC,CASSLQGLSNYGYTF
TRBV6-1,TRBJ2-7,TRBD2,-,TGTGCCAGCAGCCCAGCTAGCGGTCCCTACGAGCAGTACTTC,CASSPASGPYEQYF
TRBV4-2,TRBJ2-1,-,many,TGTGCCAGCAGCCACTCGGGGAAGGGGGAGCAGTTCTTC,CASSHSGKGEQFF
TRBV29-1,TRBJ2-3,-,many,TGCAGCGCCAACAGGGGCACAGATACGCAGTATTTT,CSANRGTDTQYF
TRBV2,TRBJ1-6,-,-,TGTGCCAGCAGTGGCGACCGGGATTCACCCCTCCACTTT,CASSGDRDSPLHF
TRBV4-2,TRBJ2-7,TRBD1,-,TGTGCCAGCAGCCCGGACAGGACGATCCTACAATTAAGCTCCTACGAGCAGTACTTC,CASSPDRTILQLSSYEQYF
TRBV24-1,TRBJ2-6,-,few,TGTGCCACCAGTGACTCCTCTGGGGCCAACGTCCTGACTTTC,CATSDSSGANVLTF
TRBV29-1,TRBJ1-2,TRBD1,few,TGCAGCGTTGCCGGGACAGGAGATGGCTACACCTTC,CSVAGTGDGYTF
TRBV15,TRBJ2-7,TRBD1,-,TGTGCCACCAGCAGAGATTGGACAGGGTCTAACTACGAGCAGTACTTC,CATSRDWTGSNYEQYF
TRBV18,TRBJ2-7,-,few,TGTGCCAGCTCATCACGCAACGAGGGTTACGAGCAGTACTTC,CASSSRNEGYEQYF
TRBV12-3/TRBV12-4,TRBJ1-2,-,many,TGTGCCAGCAGTTTTAGAATGCGTAGTGGCTACACCTTC,CASSFRMRSGYTF
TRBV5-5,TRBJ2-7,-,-,TGTGCCAGCAGCTTGGAGGAGTGGCAGCCCTCCTACGAGCAGTACTTC,CASSLEEWQPSYEQYF
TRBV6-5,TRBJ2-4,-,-,TGTGCCAGCAGTTACTCTGCCGGGCCCTTAAACATTCAGTACTTC,CASSYSAGPLNIQYF
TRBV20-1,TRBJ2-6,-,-,TGCAGTGCTAGAGCGCGGGGAGACAGTGGATGGGCCAACGTCCTGACTTTC,CSARARGDSGWANVLTF
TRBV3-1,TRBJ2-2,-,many,TGTGCCAGCACCTACCAAACAGCCGGGGAGCTGTTTTTT,CASTYQTAGELFF
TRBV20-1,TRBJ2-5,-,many,TGCAGTGCTAGCCCCACTAGCTTGGGCCGAGAGACCCAGTACTTC,CSASPTSLGRETQYF
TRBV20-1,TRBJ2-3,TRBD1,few,TGCAGTGCTCTCAGAGGGGACAGGGGCACAGATACGCAGTATTTT,CSALRGDRGTDTQYF
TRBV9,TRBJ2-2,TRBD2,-,TGTGCCAGCAGCCTCCGGCGGGGTAGCGGGACCACCGGGGAGCTGTTTTTT,CASSLRRGSGTTGELFF
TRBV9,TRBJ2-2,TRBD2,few,TGTGCCAGCAGCGTAGAGGGGAGGGCCGGGGAGCTGTTTTTT,CASSVEGRAGELFF
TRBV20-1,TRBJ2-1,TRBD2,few,TGCAGTGCTAGTAGCGGGGCGGGGAAGTTCTTC,CSASSGAGKFF